This T cell receptor (beta chain) was documented in a study of response to subunit inactivated influenza vaccine. TCRdb fed the RT-PCR reads into MiXCR, producing one record per CDR3 protein. Seen here are just under 550,000 distinct CDR3 sequences, approximately 20% observed once, and the top ten hold around 2.8%. The germline CDR1 and CDR2 sequences are DFQATT and SNEGSKA (reference sequence). The V gene end was trimmed by 2 bases and the J gene end by 6 bases; junction bases not matched to a gene: 11. The CDR3 spans 16 residues. These data were also filed under a second study, of T cells expressing NK-cell markers. That report notes: Researchers built TCR beta cDNA using 5'RACE template switching with UMIs. TCR beta repertoires came from sorted CD3+CD56+NKG2C+, CD3+CD56+NKG2C- and CD3+CD56-NKG2C+ T cells. One of eight sequenced donors was HCMV-seronegative; the other seven were seropositive. With an anti-gamma-delta TCR antibody, sorting in several experiments was kept to alpha-beta TCR T cells. For about six donors, the dominant NKG2C+ clonotypes made up about 1.0-7.5% of their CD8+ T cells.

The specimen was CD4+ T cells sorted from PBMCs, collected 11 to 12 days after vaccination. This sequence was found in a man over 45 who received an inactivated influenza vaccine. V and J are TRBV20-1 and TRBJ2-2, with 8 nucleotides matching TRBD1. The CDR3 here is CSARRAGGARAGELFF. DNA for the CDR3: TGCAGTGCTAGACGGGCAGGGGGCGCAAGGGCCGGGGAGCTGTTTTTT.